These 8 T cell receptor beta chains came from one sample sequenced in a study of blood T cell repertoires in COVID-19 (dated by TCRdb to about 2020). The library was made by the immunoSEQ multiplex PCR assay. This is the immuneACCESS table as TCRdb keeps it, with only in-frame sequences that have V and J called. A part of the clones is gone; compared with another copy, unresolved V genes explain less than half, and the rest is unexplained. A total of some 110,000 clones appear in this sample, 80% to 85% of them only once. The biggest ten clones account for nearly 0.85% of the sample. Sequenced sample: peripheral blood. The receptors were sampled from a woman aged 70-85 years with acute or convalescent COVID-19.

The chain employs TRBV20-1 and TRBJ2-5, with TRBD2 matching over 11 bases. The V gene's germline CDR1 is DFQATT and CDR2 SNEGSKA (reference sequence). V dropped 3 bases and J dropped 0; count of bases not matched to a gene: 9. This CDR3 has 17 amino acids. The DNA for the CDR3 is TGCAGTGCTAGTCGCCTAGCGGGGGGACCGTACCAAGAGACCCAGTACTTC. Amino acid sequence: CSASRLAGGPYQETQYF.

The CDR3, as DNA: TGTGCCAGCAGACAGCCATTCTCCTACGAGCAGTACTTC. This sequence encodes CASRQPFSYEQYF. The J gene is TRBJ2-7, the V gene TRBV5-4; D is unclear. Deletions cut 5 bases from V and 0 bases from J, with 9 bases between. From germline, CDR1 is SGHNT and CDR2 YYREEE (reference sequence). The CDR3 length is 13 residues.

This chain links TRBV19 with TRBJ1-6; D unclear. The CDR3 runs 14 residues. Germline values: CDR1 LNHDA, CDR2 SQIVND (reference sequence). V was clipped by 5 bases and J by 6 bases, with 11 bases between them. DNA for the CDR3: TGTGCCAGTAGTGACAACCTTGGTAATTCACCCCTCCACTTT. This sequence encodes CASSDNLGNSPLHF.

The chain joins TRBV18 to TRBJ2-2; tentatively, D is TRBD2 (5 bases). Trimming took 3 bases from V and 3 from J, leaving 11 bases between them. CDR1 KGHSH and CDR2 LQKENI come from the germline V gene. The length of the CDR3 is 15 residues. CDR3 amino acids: CASSPTGSDTGELFF. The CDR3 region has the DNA TGTGCCAGCTCACCGACGGGAAGTGACACCGGGGAGCTGTTTTTT.

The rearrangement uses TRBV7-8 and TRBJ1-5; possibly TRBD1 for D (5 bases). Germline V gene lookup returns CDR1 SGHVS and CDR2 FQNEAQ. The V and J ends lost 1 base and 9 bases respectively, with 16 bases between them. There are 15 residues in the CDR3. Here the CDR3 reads CASSLGRGGERPQHF. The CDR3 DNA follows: TGTGCCAGCAGCTTAGGTCGCGGGGGGGAACGGCCCCAGCATTTT.

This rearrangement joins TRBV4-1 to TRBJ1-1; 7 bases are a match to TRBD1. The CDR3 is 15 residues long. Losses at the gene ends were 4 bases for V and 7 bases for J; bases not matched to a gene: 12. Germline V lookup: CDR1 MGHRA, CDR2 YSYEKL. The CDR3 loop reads CASSRITGEGGEAFF. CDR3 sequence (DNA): TGCGCCAGCAGCCGCATTACAGGGGAAGGTGGTGAAGCTTTCTTT.

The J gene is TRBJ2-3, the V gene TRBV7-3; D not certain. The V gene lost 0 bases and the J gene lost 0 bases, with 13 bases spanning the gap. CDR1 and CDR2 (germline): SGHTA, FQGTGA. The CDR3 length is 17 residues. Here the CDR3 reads CASSLTPNPSSTDTQYF. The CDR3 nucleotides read TGTGCCAGCAGCTTAACGCCCAACCCGAGTAGCACAGATACGCAGTATTTT.

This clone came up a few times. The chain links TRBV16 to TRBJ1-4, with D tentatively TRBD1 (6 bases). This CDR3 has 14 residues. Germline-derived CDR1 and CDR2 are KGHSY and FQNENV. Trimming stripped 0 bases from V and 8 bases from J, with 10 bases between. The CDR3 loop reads CASSQSGADEKLFF. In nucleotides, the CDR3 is TGTGCCAGCAGCCAATCGGGGGCGGACGAAAAACTGTTTTTT.